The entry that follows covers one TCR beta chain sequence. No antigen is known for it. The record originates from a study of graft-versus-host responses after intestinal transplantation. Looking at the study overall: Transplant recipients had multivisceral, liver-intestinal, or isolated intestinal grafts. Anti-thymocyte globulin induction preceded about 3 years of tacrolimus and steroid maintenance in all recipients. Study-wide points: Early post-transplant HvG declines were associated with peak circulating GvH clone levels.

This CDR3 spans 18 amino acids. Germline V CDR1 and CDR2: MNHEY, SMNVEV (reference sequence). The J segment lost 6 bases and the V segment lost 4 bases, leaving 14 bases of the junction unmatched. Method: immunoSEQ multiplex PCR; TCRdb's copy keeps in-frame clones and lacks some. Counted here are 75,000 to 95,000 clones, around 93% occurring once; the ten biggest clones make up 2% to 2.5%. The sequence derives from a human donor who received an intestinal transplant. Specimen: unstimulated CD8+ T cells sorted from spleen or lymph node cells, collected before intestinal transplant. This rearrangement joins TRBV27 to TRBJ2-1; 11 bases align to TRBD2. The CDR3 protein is CASSSLFSGGGTGNEQFF. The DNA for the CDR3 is TGTGCCAGCAGTTCGCTCTTTAGCGGGGGGGGCACGGGCAATGAGCAGTTCTTC.